Here is one TCR beta chain with its context. This specimen belongs to a study of blood T cell repertoires in COVID-19. Study-level information: The samples span acute and convalescent COVID-19 from the United States, Italy and Spain. Nucleic acid was either cDNA or gDNA, and it came from T cells, B-cell-depleted T cells, or PBMCs.

J gave up 8 bases and V 2 bases, and 8 bases lay outside the gene matches. This CDR3 contains 16 residues. CDR1 is MNHEY and CDR2 is SMNVEV in the germline V gene (reference sequence). Study processing details: Nucleated cell number was recorded as an estimate derived from reference gene primer amplification. The assay was immunoSEQ multiplex PCR, and TCRdb's table has in-frame clones only and misses some. That table furnishes V, J and clone size, whereas the DNA furnished D and trimming. The table includes around 80,000 clones, 80% to 90% detected once. The rearrangement uses TRBV27 and TRBJ2-1; 11 positions match TRBD1. The material sequenced was peripheral blood. This clonotype was obtained from a man between 60 and 75 years old with acute or convalescent COVID-19. CDR3 sequence (DNA): TGTGCCAGCAGTTTACTCGGGACAGGGGGAATTTATGAGCAGTTCTTC. The encoded protein is CASSLLGTGGIYEQFF.